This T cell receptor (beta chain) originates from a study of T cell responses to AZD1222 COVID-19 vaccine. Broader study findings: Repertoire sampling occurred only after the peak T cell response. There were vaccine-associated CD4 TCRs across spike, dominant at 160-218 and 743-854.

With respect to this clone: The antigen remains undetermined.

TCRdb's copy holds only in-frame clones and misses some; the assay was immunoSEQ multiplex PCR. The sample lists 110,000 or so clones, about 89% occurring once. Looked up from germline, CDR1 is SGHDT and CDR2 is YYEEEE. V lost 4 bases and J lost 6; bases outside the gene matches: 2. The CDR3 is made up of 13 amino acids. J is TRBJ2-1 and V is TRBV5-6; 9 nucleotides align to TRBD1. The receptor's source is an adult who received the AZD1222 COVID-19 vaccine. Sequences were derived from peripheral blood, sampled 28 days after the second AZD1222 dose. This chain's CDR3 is CASSEGQGNEQFF. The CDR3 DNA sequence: TGTGCCAGCAGCGAGGGACAGGGCAATGAGCAGTTCTTC.